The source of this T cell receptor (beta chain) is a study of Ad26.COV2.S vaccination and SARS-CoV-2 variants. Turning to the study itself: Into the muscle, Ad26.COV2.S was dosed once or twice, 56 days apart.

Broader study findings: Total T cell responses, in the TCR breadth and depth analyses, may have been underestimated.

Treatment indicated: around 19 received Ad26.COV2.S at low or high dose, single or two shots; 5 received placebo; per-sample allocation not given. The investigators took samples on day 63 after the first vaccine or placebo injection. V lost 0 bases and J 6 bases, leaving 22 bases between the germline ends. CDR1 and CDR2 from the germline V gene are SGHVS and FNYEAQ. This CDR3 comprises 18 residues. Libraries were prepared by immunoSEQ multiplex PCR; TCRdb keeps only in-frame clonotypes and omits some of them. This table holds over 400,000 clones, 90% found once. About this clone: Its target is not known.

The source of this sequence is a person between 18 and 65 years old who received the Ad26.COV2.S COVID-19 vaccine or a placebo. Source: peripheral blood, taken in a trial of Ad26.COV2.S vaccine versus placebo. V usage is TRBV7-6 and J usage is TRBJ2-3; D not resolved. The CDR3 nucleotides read TGTGCCAGCAGCTTAGCGCCGGTGACTCGCGACGTGTACGATACGCAGTATTTT. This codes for CASSLAPVTRDVYDTQYF.